The 7 T cell receptor beta chains reported below all come from one sample, sequenced in a study of blood T cell repertoires in COVID-19. Sequencing used immunoSEQ multiplex PCR; TCRdb keeps in-frame clones, though not all of them. The repertoire includes roughly 200,000 clones, around nine tenths of them detected once, and around 7% sits in the top ten. The specimen sequenced was peripheral blood. Receptors originate from a man aged 35 to 55 with acute or convalescent COVID-19.

The chain combines TRBV27 with TRBJ2-2; perhaps TRBD2 as D (6 bases). V lost 11 bases to trimming and J lost 4 bases, with 20 bases between them. The CDR3 runs to 15 residues. CDR1 and CDR2 from the germline V gene are MNHEY and SMNVEV (reference sequence). The CDR3, as DNA: TGTGCCCAACAAAAACGGAGGGGCCTCACCGGGGAGCTGTTTTTT. Amino acids: CAQQKRRGLTGELFF.

The CDR3 DNA reads TGCGCCAGCAGCGTACAAGGGGACAAGCAGACAGAAAAACTGTTTTTT. It yields the protein CASSVQGDKQTEKLFF. V is TRBV5-1 and J is TRBJ1-4, with D maybe TRBD1 (6 bases). The V gene lost 4 bases and the J gene lost 8 bases, with 21 bases spanning the gap. The CDR3 loop spans 16 amino acids. CDR1 SGHRS and CDR2 YFSETQ come from the germline V gene. The entire variable domain, with the rest obtained from reference TRBV5-1 and TRBJ1-4, is as follows: KAGVTQTPRYLIKTRGQQVTLSCSPISGHRSVSWYQQTPGQGLQFLFEYFSETQRNKGNFPGRFSGRQFSNSRSEMNVSTLELGDSALYLCASSVQGDKQTEKLFFGSGTQLSVL.

The chain is built from TRBV3-1 (or the pseudogene TRBV3-2) and TRBJ2-7; D might be TRBD1 (6 bases). Per the germline V gene, CDR1 is LGHDT and CDR2 is YNNKEL (reference sequence). The CDR3 is made up of 14 amino acids. The ends were cut back, 3 bases at V and 3 bases at J, with 12 bases in the middle. CDR3 protein: CASSQNRANYEQYF. In DNA form, the CDR3 reads TGTGCCAGCAGCCAGAACAGGGCTAACTACGAGCAGTACTTC.

The chain is built from TRBV5-8 and TRBJ2-7, with TRBD1 matching over 7 bases. Germline CDR1 and CDR2: SGHTS and YDEGEE. The length of the CDR3 is 13 residues. The V gene end was trimmed by 4 bases and the J gene end by 2 bases; junction bases not matched to a gene: 3. The CDR3 DNA is TGTGCCAGCAGCGCTGGGACAGCCTACGAGCAGTACTTC. As protein: CASSAGTAYEQYF.

The genes are TRBV18 and TRBJ2-7; D is undetermined. The CDR3 is 13 amino acids. Per germline, CDR1 KGHSH and CDR2 LQKENI. The V end was cut by 6 bases, the J end by 2 bases, with 11 bases between. The CDR3 DNA sequence: TGTGCCAGCTCGCGACCGGAGACCTACGAGCAGTACTTC. Protein: CASSRPETYEQYF.

The V gene is TRBV5-4, the J gene TRBJ1-2; TRBD1 matches at 7 bases. Germline V gives CDR1 SGHNT, CDR2 YYREEE (reference sequence). The CDR3 contains 14 residues. Losses at the gene ends were 4 bases for V and 8 bases for J; bases not matched to a gene: 11. The CDR3 DNA is TGTGCCAGCAGCCGGAAGACAGGGATTTGGGGCTACACCTTC. This gives the protein CASSRKTGIWGYTF.

V gene TRBV7-2 combines with J gene TRBJ2-1; D might be TRBD2 (7 bases). CDR3 length: 15 residues. Looked up from germline, CDR1 is SGHTA and CDR2 is FQGNSA. V was clipped by 5 bases and J by 4 bases, with 15 bases between them. This CDR3 is CASSPTRGAYNEQFF. DNA of the CDR3: TGTGCCAGCAGCCCCACACGGGGGGCATACAATGAGCAGTTCTTC.